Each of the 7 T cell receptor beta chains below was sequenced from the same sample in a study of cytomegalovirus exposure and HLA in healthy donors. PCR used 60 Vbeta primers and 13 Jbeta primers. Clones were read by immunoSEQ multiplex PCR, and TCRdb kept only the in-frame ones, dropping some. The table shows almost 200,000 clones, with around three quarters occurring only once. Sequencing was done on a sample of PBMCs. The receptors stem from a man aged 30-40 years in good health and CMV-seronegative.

In DNA form, the CDR3 reads TGTGCCAGCAGTTCGACCTCAGGCGAGCAGTACTTC. Residues: CASSSTSGEQYF. This chain links TRBV6-5 with TRBJ2-5; D unresolved. The DNA end is a closer match to TRBJ2-7, so the J assignment may be wrong. CDR1 and CDR2 from the germline V gene are MNHEY and SVGAGI. CDR3 length equals 12 residues.

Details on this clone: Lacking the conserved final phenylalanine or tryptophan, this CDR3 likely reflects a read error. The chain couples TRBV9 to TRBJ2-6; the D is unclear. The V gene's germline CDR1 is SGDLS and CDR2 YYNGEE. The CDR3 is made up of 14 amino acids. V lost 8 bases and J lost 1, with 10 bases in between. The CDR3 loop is CASGPVSGANVLTS. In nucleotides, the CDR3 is TGTGCCAGTGGGCCCGTTTCTGGGGCCAACGTCCTGACTTCC.

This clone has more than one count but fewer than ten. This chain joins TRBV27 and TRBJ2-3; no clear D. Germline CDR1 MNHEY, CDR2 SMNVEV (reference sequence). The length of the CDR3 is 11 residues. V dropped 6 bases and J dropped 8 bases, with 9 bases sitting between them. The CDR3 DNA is TGTGCCAGCAGCACTCACGGTACGCAGTATTTT. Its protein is CASSTHGTQYF.

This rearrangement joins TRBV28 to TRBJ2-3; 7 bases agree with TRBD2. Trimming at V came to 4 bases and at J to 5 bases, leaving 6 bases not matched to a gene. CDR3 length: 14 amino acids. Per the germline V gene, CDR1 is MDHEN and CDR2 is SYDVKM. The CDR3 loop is CASSSVGEGDTQYF. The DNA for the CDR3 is TGTGCCAGCAGTTCCGTAGGGGAGGGAGATACGCAGTATTTT. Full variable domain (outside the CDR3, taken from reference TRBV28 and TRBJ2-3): DVKVTQSSRYLVKRTGEKVFLECVQDMDHENMFWYRQDPGLGLRLIYFSYDVKMKEKGDIPEGYSVSREKKERFSLILESASTNQTSMYLCASSSVGEGDTQYFGPGTRLTVL.

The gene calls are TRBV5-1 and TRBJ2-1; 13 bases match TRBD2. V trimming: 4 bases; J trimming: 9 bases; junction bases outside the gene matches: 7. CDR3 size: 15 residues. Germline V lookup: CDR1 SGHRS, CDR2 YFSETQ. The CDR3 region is CASSPGLAGDPEQFF. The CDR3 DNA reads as TGCGCCAGCAGCCCCGGACTAGCGGGAGACCCTGAGCAGTTCTTC.

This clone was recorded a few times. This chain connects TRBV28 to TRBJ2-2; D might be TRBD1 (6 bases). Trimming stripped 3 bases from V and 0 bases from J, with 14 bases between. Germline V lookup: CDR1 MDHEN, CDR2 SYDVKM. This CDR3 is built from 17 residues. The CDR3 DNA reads TGTGCCAGCAGTTTGGAACTGGGGGCTCCGAACACCGGGGAGCTGTTTTTT. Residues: CASSLELGAPNTGELFF.

The CDR3 spells CASSLASGSYEQYF. The CDR3 bases are TGTGCCAGCAGCTTAGCCAGCGGGAGCTACGAGCAGTACTTC. This rearrangement joins TRBV7-3 to TRBJ2-7; 8 positions match TRBD2. J was trimmed by 3 bases and V by 2 bases; bases with no gene match: 3. The germline V gene has CDR1 SGHTA and CDR2 FQGTGA. This CDR3 has 14 amino acids.